The T cell receptor beta chain under discussion was sequenced for a study of blood T cell repertoires in COVID-19. V lost 0 bases and J lost 7; bases outside the gene matches: 7. Looked up from germline, CDR1 is SGDLS and CDR2 is YYNGEE. This CDR3 is 16 amino acids long. Some clones are missing from TCRdb's copy, which holds only in-frame ones; the method was immunoSEQ multiplex PCR. The table lists around 130,000 clones, about 81% of them singletons. The J gene is TRBJ2-1, the V gene TRBV9, with TRBD2 identical over 10 bases. The clonotype originates from a man in his forties with acute COVID-19. Material: PBMCs or T cells enriched from blood (not recorded which). The CDR3 spells CASSVALAGGLNEQFF. The CDR3, as DNA: TGTGCCAGCAGCGTAGCTTTAGCGGGAGGTTTGAATGAGCAGTTCTTC.